This is a list of T cell receptor beta chains from one sample in a study of blood T cells in healthy people across ages. One entry per CDR3 protein, called by TCRdb with MiXCR from the 5' RACE reads. The sample lists 790,000 or so distinct CDR3 sequences, 45% to 70% occurring once. The sample comprised blood. The origin of the receptors is a man aged 35 to 55 in good health. The CDR3 runs from the conserved cysteine through the conserved F or W. D genes are given only for firm matches. Clone size is not always given. Where it is, it says once, few, many or a class for expanded clones.

clone size: -
V gene: TRBV12-3/TRBV12-4
D gene: TRBD2
J gene: TRBJ2-7
CDR3 protein: CASSSGLAVYEQYF
CDR3 DNA: TGTGCCAGCAGTTCCGGACTAGCGGTCTACGAGCAGTACTTC

clone size: -
V gene: TRBV6-1
D gene: TRBD1
J gene: TRBJ1-1
CDR3 protein: CASKRGLETEAFF
CDR3 DNA: TGTGCCAGCAAGAGGGGGCTAGAGACTGAAGCTTTCTTT

clone size: -
V gene: TRBV29-1
D gene: -
J gene: TRBJ2-3
CDR3 protein: CSVEDPRKGSPSTDTQYF
CDR3 DNA: TGCAGCGTTGAAGATCCAAGGAAGGGGAGTCCGAGCACAGATACGCAGTATTTT

clone size: few
V gene: TRBV2
D gene: -
J gene: TRBJ2-3
CDR3 protein: CASSQDANRDTQYF
CDR3 DNA: TGTGCCAGCAGTCAGGATGCCAACAGAGATACGCAGTATTTT

clone size: -
V gene: TRBV11-3
D gene: -
J gene: TRBJ2-1
CDR3 protein: CASSFSDNEQFF
CDR3 DNA: TGTGCCAGCAGCTTTTCGGACAATGAGCAGTTCTTC

clone size: -
V gene: TRBV29-1
D gene: -
J gene: TRBJ2-2
CDR3 protein: CSFSGGENAGTGELFF
CDR3 DNA: TGCAGCTTCTCCGGGGGAGAGAATGCCGGGACCGGGGAGCTGTTTTTT

clone size: -
V gene: TRBV7-2
D gene: TRBD1
J gene: TRBJ2-3
CDR3 protein: CASSTGTGITTDTQYF
CDR3 DNA: TGTGCCAGCAGCACGGGGACAGGGATTACCACAGATACGCAGTATTTT

clone size: -
V gene: TRBV5-1
D gene: -
J gene: TRBJ2-7
CDR3 protein: CASSLVGSATYEQYF
CDR3 DNA: TGCGCCAGCAGCTTGGTTGGCAGCGCGACCTACGAGCAGTACTTC

clone size: -
V gene: TRBV5-1
D gene: TRBD1
J gene: TRBJ2-7
CDR3 protein: CASTPDLGQEEYF
CDR3 DNA: TGCGCCAGCACCCCTGATCTGGGACAGGAGGAGTACTTC

clone size: -
V gene: TRBV4-3
D gene: TRBD2
J gene: TRBJ2-3
CDR3 protein: CASSQFLAGGTDTQYF
CDR3 DNA: TGCGCCAGCAGCCAATTCCTAGCGGGAGGCACAGATACGCAGTATTTT

clone size: -
V gene: TRBV5-6
D gene: -
J gene: TRBJ2-2
CDR3 protein: CASSFPSRAGELFF
CDR3 DNA: TGTGCCAGCAGCTTCCCCTCCAGGGCCGGGGAGCTGTTTTTT

clone size: -
V gene: TRBV20-1
D gene: -
J gene: TRBJ1-2
CDR3 protein: CSAHGDRPDYGYTF
CDR3 DNA: TGCAGTGCTCATGGTGACAGGCCGGACTATGGCTACACCTTC

clone size: -
V gene: TRBV5-5
D gene: TRBD1
J gene: TRBJ1-1
CDR3 protein: CASSFTQGANTEAFF
CDR3 DNA: TGTGCCAGCAGCTTTACACAGGGGGCTAATACTGAAGCTTTCTTT

clone size: -
V gene: TRBV6-6
D gene: -
J gene: TRBJ1-6
CDR3 protein: CGSSRSGPRNSPLHF
CDR3 DNA: TGTGGCAGCAGTAGATCCGGGCCGAGGAATTCACCCCTCCACTTT

clone size: -
V gene: TRBV20-1
D gene: -
J gene: TRBJ2-1
CDR3 protein: CSAIGPSYNEQFF
CDR3 DNA: TGCAGTGCTATCGGGCCATCCTACAATGAGCAGTTCTTC

clone size: -
V gene: TRBV14
D gene: TRBD2
J gene: TRBJ2-7
CDR3 protein: CAGSQGAGVHSYEQYF
CDR3 DNA: TGTGCCGGCAGCCAAGGAGCGGGAGTTCACTCCTACGAGCAGTACTTC

clone size: -
V gene: TRBV24-1
D gene: TRBD2
J gene: TRBJ2-1
CDR3 protein: CATSDPSGPYNEQFF
CDR3 DNA: TGTGCCACCAGTGATCCTAGCGGGCCCTACAATGAGCAGTTCTTC

clone size: -
V gene: TRBV14
D gene: -
J gene: TRBJ1-2
CDR3 protein: CASSLTWGFYGYTF
CDR3 DNA: TGTGCCAGCAGCCTCACGTGGGGTTTCTATGGCTACACCTTC

clone size: few
V gene: TRBV5-1
D gene: -
J gene: TRBJ2-2
CDR3 protein: CASSWTGTTNTGELFF
CDR3 DNA: TGCGCCAGCAGCTGGACCGGGACCACGAACACCGGGGAGCTGTTTTTT

clone size: -
V gene: TRBV19
D gene: -
J gene: TRBJ1-2
CDR3 protein: CASSRQGDGYTF
CDR3 DNA: TGTGCCAGTAGCCGACAAGGGGATGGCTACACCTTC

clone size: few
V gene: TRBV10-3
D gene: -
J gene: TRBJ2-2
CDR3 protein: CAINSASTENTGELFF
CDR3 DNA: TGTGCCATCAATTCGGCTAGTACAGAGAACACCGGGGAGCTGTTTTTT

clone size: few
V gene: TRBV29-1
D gene: TRBD1
J gene: TRBJ1-4
CDR3 protein: CSARTGNEKLFF
CDR3 DNA: TGCAGCGCCCGGACAGGAAATGAAAAACTGTTTTTT

clone size: few
V gene: TRBV4-3
D gene: -
J gene: TRBJ1-6
CDR3 protein: CASSQDFNSPLHF
CDR3 DNA: TGCGCCAGCAGCCAAGATTTCAATTCACCCCTCCACTTT

clone size: -
V gene: TRBV7-9
D gene: -
J gene: TRBJ1-1
CDR3 protein: CASSLALLNTEAFF
CDR3 DNA: TGTGCCAGCAGCTTAGCGCTACTGAACACTGAAGCTTTCTTT

clone size: -
V gene: TRBV20-1
D gene: TRBD1
J gene: TRBJ1-1
CDR3 protein: CSAREWGQVLRGAFF
CDR3 DNA: TGCAGTGCCAGAGAATGGGGACAGGTCCTGCGGGGAGCTTTCTTT

clone size: -
V gene: TRBV6-1
D gene: TRBD1
J gene: TRBJ2-6
CDR3 protein: CANRRSRTGDSRGANVLTF
CDR3 DNA: TGTGCCAACAGACGCAGCCGGACAGGGGATAGCAGGGGGGCCAACGTCCTGACTTTC

clone size: -
V gene: TRBV4-2
D gene: -
J gene: TRBJ1-2
CDR3 protein: CASSQGGGERGYTF
CDR3 DNA: TGTGCCAGCAGCCAAGGAGGTGGGGAAAGAGGCTACACCTTC

clone size: -
V gene: TRBV5-1
D gene: TRBD1
J gene: TRBJ1-2
CDR3 protein: CASSLDGDRSHTF
CDR3 DNA: TGCGCCAGCAGCTTGGATGGGGACAGATCGCACACCTTC

clone size: few
V gene: TRBV27
D gene: TRBD2
J gene: TRBJ2-1
CDR3 protein: CASSGGVYNEQFF
CDR3 DNA: TGTGCCAGCTCGGGAGGGGTGTACAATGAGCAGTTCTTC

clone size: -
V gene: TRBV19
D gene: TRBD1
J gene: TRBJ2-5
CDR3 protein: CASSLQGAEKTQYF
CDR3 DNA: TGTGCCAGTAGTTTACAGGGGGCGGAAAAGACCCAGTACTTC

clone size: -
V gene: TRBV5-6
D gene: -
J gene: TRBJ2-5
CDR3 protein: CASSLVGQQETQYF
CDR3 DNA: TGTGCCAGCAGCTTGGTTGGACAACAAGAGACCCAGTACTTC

clone size: many
V gene: TRBV7-8
D gene: -
J gene: TRBJ1-2
CDR3 protein: CASSWGTSSLYGYTF
CDR3 DNA: TGTGCCAGCAGCTGGGGGACGTCCAGTCTCTATGGCTACACCTTC

clone size: -
V gene: TRBV27
D gene: TRBD1
J gene: TRBJ2-2
CDR3 protein: CASSLGARDRGIGTGELFF
CDR3 DNA: TGTGCCAGCAGTTTAGGGGCCCGGGACAGGGGTATCGGCACCGGGGAGCTGTTTTTT

clone size: few
V gene: TRBV10-3
D gene: -
J gene: TRBJ2-3
CDR3 protein: CAISTIPTSTDTQYF
CDR3 DNA: TGTGCCATCAGTACGATTCCTACAAGCACAGATACGCAGTATTTT

clone size: -
V gene: TRBV11-2
D gene: TRBD1
J gene: TRBJ2-7
CDR3 protein: CASSFDRVGSYEQYF
CDR3 DNA: TGTGCCAGCAGCTTTGACAGGGTTGGCTCCTACGAGCAGTACTTC

clone size: -
V gene: TRBV4-3
D gene: TRBD1
J gene: TRBJ2-7
CDR3 protein: CASSQERQGYEQYF
CDR3 DNA: TGCGCCAGCAGCCAAGAGAGACAGGGATACGAGCAGTACTTC

clone size: -
V gene: TRBV6-5
D gene: -
J gene: TRBJ1-2
CDR3 protein: CASSYQPTAGPGGYTF
CDR3 DNA: TGTGCCAGCAGTTACCAGCCGACAGCCGGGCCGGGGGGCTACACCTTC

clone size: -
V gene: TRBV27
D gene: -
J gene: TRBJ2-1
CDR3 protein: CASSLPTTGTEQFF
CDR3 DNA: TGTGCCAGCAGTTTACCAACAACAGGGACTGAGCAGTTCTTC

clone size: few
V gene: TRBV7-2
D gene: TRBD1
J gene: TRBJ2-2
CDR3 protein: CASSAGTGRNTGELFF
CDR3 DNA: TGTGCCAGCAGCGCGGGGACAGGCCGGAACACCGGGGAGCTGTTTTTT

clone size: -
V gene: TRBV6-1
D gene: -
J gene: TRBJ2-1
CDR3 protein: CASSVFNEQFF
CDR3 DNA: TGTGCCAGCAGTGTTTTTAATGAGCAGTTCTTT

clone size: -
V gene: TRBV24-1
D gene: TRBD1
J gene: TRBJ2-2
CDR3 protein: CATSDGQGSLGELFF
CDR3 DNA: TGTGCCACCAGTGATGGACAGGGAAGTCTCGGGGAGCTGTTTTTT

clone size: few
V gene: TRBV12-3/TRBV12-4
D gene: -
J gene: TRBJ1-1
CDR3 protein: CASSLGGPTEAFF
CDR3 DNA: TGTGCCAGCAGTTTAGGGGGACCCACTGAAGCTTTCTTT

clone size: few
V gene: TRBV5-1
D gene: -
J gene: TRBJ2-1
CDR3 protein: CASSLSPGLDEQFF
CDR3 DNA: TGCGCCAGCAGCCTCAGTCCCGGCTTGGATGAGCAGTTCTTC

clone size: few
V gene: TRBV10-3
D gene: -
J gene: TRBJ1-6
CDR3 protein: CAISESPGSSYNSPLHF
CDR3 DNA: TGTGCCATCAGTGAGTCGCCAGGGAGCTCCTATAATTCACCCCTCCACTTT

clone size: -
V gene: TRBV28
D gene: TRBD2
J gene: TRBJ2-2
CDR3 protein: CASSLFRLAGSNTGELFF
CDR3 DNA: TGTGCCAGCAGTTTATTTAGACTAGCGGGGTCGAACACCGGGGAGCTGTTTTTT